The clone carrying this T cell receptor beta chain appeared many times. No antigen is known for it. This entry is derived from a study of identical twins. TCRdb reprocessed the 5' RACE reads via MiXCR and lists one record per CDR3 protein. This sample has about 530,000 distinct CDR3 sequences, with approximately 16% found just once. Study outcomes and limitations: Insertions were fewer in abundant cord blood beta clonotypes, whereas memory repertoires showed none of this pattern.

This CDR3 is built from 13 residues. Trimming pared 6 bases from V and 6 bases from J, leaving 14 bases between. Per the germline V gene, CDR1 is MNHNS and CDR2 is SASEGT. The sample also formed part of further work on yellow fever vaccine responses in identical twins.

The genes are TRBV6-1 and TRBJ1-2, with a weak D call TRBD1 (6 bases). Sequencing used CD4+ T cells sorted from blood. This sequence was found in a woman aged 18-35 years in good health. The CDR3 nucleotides read TGTGCCAGCAGACCCCAAAACAGGGATGGCTACACCTTC. Translating it yields CASRPQNRDGYTF.